Reported below is one T cell receptor beta chain. The data originate from a study of blood T cell repertoires in COVID-19. Trimming shortened V by 5 bases and J by 4 bases, and 16 bases separated the two germline ends. This CDR3 is built from 15 residues. Germline values: CDR1 SGHTA, CDR2 FQGTGA. TCRdb's copy holds only in-frame clones and misses some; the assay was immunoSEQ multiplex PCR. The sample shows 200,000 or so clones, approximately 80% of them seen only once. This chain links TRBV7-3 with TRBJ2-3; the D gene is possibly TRBD1 (5 bases). This sequence was found in a human donor with acute or convalescent COVID-19. The donor label of this sample is uncertain. Sequencing was performed on peripheral blood. In nucleotides, the CDR3 is TGTGCCAGCAGCCCTAGGGGTTTAAGGGCAGATACGCAGTATTTT. Translated: CASSPRGLRADTQYF.